This entry lists 24 T cell receptor beta chains sequenced from one sample in a study of shared clonotypes between healthy human individuals. Naive CD8 cells lacked CD45RO and underwent positive selection for CCR7, leaving out terminally differentiated effector memory CD45RA+ cells. TCRdb's table, derived via immunoSEQ multiplex PCR, lists solely in-frame clones and lacks some. Counted here are some 740,000 clones, more than 85% occurring once; the ten biggest clones make up 24%. The sequenced material came from naive CD8+ T cells sorted from blood. The receptors stem from a man in his thirties or forties in good health.

The chain has TRBV2 and TRBJ1-5, with TRBD1 matching 12 bases. CDR3 length: 16 residues. From germline, CDR1 is SNHLY and CDR2 FYNNEI. Unmatched junction bases numbered 7, after V lost 4 bases and J lost 6 bases. This CDR3 is CASSGGQGAASQPQHF. Written as DNA, the CDR3 is TGTGCCAGCAGTGGGGGACAGGGGGCGGCCAGTCAGCCCCAGCATTTT.

This chain connects TRBV27 to TRBJ2-1; 7 positions agree with TRBD2. V gave up 6 bases and J gave up 5 bases; unmatched junction bases: 7. This CDR3 has 14 residues. Germline CDR1 is MNHEY and CDR2 is SMNVEV (reference sequence). The CDR3 spells CASSRAGLHNEQFF. The CDR3 coding sequence is TGTGCCAGCAGCCGAGCGGGACTCCACAATGAGCAGTTCTTC.

About this clone itself: The same CDR3 is also encoded by other DNA sequences in this sample. The J gene is TRBJ2-2, the V gene TRBV7-8, with unresolved D. V lost 3 bases and J lost 4, with 3 bases in between. The CDR3 loop spans 12 amino acids. CDR1 SGHVS and CDR2 FQNEAQ come from the germline V gene. The CDR3 here is CASSLVTGELFF. For the CDR3, the DNA is TGTGCCAGCAGCTTGGTCACCGGGGAGCTGTTTTTT.

This rearrangement joins TRBV10-3 to TRBJ1-5; D gene unclear. The CDR3 covers 16 residues. V lost 0 bases, J lost 5 bases, and 14 bases lay in between. From germline, CDR1 is ENHRY and CDR2 SYGVKD. The CDR3 DNA sequence: TGTGCCATCAGTGAGTCGGCAGGAAAAGCTTATCAGCCCCAGCATTTT. This sequence encodes CAISESAGKAYQPQHF.

This chain links TRBV14 with TRBJ2-1; D may be TRBD2 (6 bases). The CDR3 is 14 residues long. The germline gives CDR1 SGHDN, CDR2 FVKESK. V shed 1 base and J shed 2 bases, with 6 bases lying between them. Here the CDR3 DNA reads TGTGCCAGCAGCCAAGGCGGGACCTACAATGAGCAGTTCTTC. Its protein is CASSQGGTYNEQFF.

The CDR3 loop is CASSLWPRSYEQYF. The CDR3 region has the DNA TGTGCCAGCAGTTTATGGCCCCGCTCCTACGAGCAGTACTTC. The chain employs TRBV27 and TRBJ2-7; D unresolved. This CDR3 has 14 amino acids. Looked up from germline, CDR1 is MNHEY and CDR2 is SMNVEV (reference sequence). V gave up 1 base and J gave up 0 bases, with 7 bases separating them.

The chain couples TRBV5-4 to TRBJ2-6, with D possibly matching TRBD2 (6 bases). This CDR3 spans 15 amino acids. Trimming left V 4 bases short and J 2 bases short, with 10 bases between. CDR1 is SGHNT, CDR2 YYREEE, per germline (reference sequence). The DNA of the CDR3 is TGTGCCAGCAGCCAAACGGGGGCTGGGGCCAACGTCCTGACTTTC. Translation: CASSQTGAGANVLTF.

The chain is built from TRBV7-9 and TRBJ1-1; D is uncertain. The CDR3 extends over 16 amino acids. With 4 bases removed from V and 3 bases from J, the gap between germline ends came to 18 bases. CDR1 is SEHNR, CDR2 FQNEAQ, per germline (reference sequence). DNA for the CDR3: TGTGCCAGCAGCTCATCCCGGACGGATGAGGACACTGAAGCTTTCTTT. This translates into CASSSSRTDEDTEAFF.

This clone appeared once. This chain connects TRBV4-1 to TRBJ2-5; D unclear. The germline CDR1 and CDR2 sequences are MGHRA and YSYEKL. Trimming shortened V by 6 bases and J by 2 bases, and 16 bases separated the two germline ends. The CDR3 extends over 15 amino acids. The CDR3 sequence: CASSPQPTSQETQYF. CDR3 DNA sequence: TGCGCCAGCAGTCCTCAACCAACCTCGCAAGAGACCCAGTACTTC.

The gene calls are TRBV13 and TRBJ2-3; no clear D. CDR1 is PRHDT and CDR2 is FYEKMQ in the germline V gene (reference sequence). V shed 0 bases and J shed 5 bases, with 15 bases lying between them. The CDR3 runs to 16 residues. CDR3 DNA sequence: TGTGCCAGCAGCTTAGGGGGGAAAGGAAAGGGAGATACGCAGTATTTT. Amino acid sequence: CASSLGGKGKGDTQYF. Complete variable domain (other parts from reference TRBV13 and TRBJ2-3): AAGVIQSPRHLIKEKRETATLKCYPIPRHDTVYWYQQGPGQDPQFLISFYEKMQSDKGSIPDRFSAQQFSDYHSELNMSSLELGDSALYFCASSLGGKGKGDTQYFGPGTRLTVL.

This sequence joins TRBV27 and TRBJ2-7; D is ambiguous. V lost 3 bases to trimming and J lost 3 bases, with 15 bases between them. This CDR3 comprises 15 residues. CDR1 and CDR2 (germline): MNHEY, SMNVEV (reference sequence). As DNA, the CDR3 is TGTGCCAGCAGTTTTATTCGACAAAGAGGCTACGAGCAGTACTTC. It translates to CASSFIRQRGYEQYF.

This clone has only one observation. The rearrangement links TRBV5-5 to TRBJ1-2; D unclear. Per the germline V gene, CDR1 is SGHKS and CDR2 is YYEKEE (reference sequence). The CDR3 is 12 amino acids. With 0 bases removed from V and 6 bases from J, the gap between germline ends came to 6 bases. CDR3 in amino acids: CASSLANNGYTF. CDR3 bases: TGTGCCAGCAGCTTGGCCAACAATGGCTACACCTTC.

This clone was found once. The chain is built from TRBV6-5 and TRBJ2-3, with 7 bases lining up with TRBD1. The CDR3 contains 15 residues. Germline CDR1 and CDR2: MNHEY and SVGAGI. V dropped 0 bases and J dropped 6; count of bases not matched to a gene: 6. CDR3 in DNA: TGTGCCAGCAGTTACTCTATAGGGGGCCGGGATACGCAGTATTTT. Its translation: CASSYSIGGRDTQYF.

The gene calls are TRBV7-3 and TRBJ2-3, with D unresolved. Germline CDR1 is SGHTA and CDR2 is FQGTGA. The germline V and J ends were trimmed by 5 bases and 2 bases, with 8 bases remaining between them. The CDR3 extends over 13 amino acids. This CDR3 is CASSNPPTDTQYF. CDR3 nucleotide sequence: TGTGCCAGCAGCAATCCCCCCACAGATACGCAGTATTTT.

This clone was counted a few times. The CDR3 region is CASSLSTGTSGSAGEQYF. CDR3 DNA sequence: TGTGCCAGCAGCTTATCGACCGGGACTAGCGGGAGCGCGGGTGAGCAGTACTTC. The rearrangement joins TRBV7-9 to TRBJ2-7, with TRBD2 matching 14 bases. V shed 2 bases, J shed 7 bases, and the junction held 13 bases outside the gene matches. Germline V CDR1 and CDR2: SEHNR, FQNEAQ (reference sequence). This CDR3 comprises 18 residues.

The chain uses TRBV5-5 and TRBJ1-3; no reliable D call. The CDR3 has 14 amino acids. Trimming took 1 base from V and 3 from J, leaving 8 bases between them. CDR1 is SGHKS, CDR2 YYEKEE, per germline (reference sequence). DNA for the CDR3: TGTGCCAGCAGCTTGCAGGAGGTTGGAAACACCATATATTTT. Translation: CASSLQEVGNTIYF.

V and J are TRBV6-5 and TRBJ2-2, with a tentative D call TRBD2 (5 bases). The CDR3 is 16 amino acids. Trimming shortened V by 0 bases and J by 3 bases, and 11 bases separated the two germline ends. Germline V gene sequence: CDR1 MNHEY, CDR2 SVGAGI. This chain's CDR3 is CASSYSQEAYTGELFF. DNA for the CDR3: TGTGCCAGCAGTTACTCCCAGGAGGCCTACACCGGGGAGCTGTTTTTT.

A remark on this clone: Other DNA sequences in this sample translate to the same CDR3. This rearrangement joins TRBV5-1 to TRBJ2-7; TRBD1 matches 9 bases. V shed 3 bases, J shed 0 bases, and the junction held 1 base outside the gene matches. The CDR3 totals 14 residues. Germline V gene lookup returns CDR1 SGHRS and CDR2 YFSETQ. The CDR3 DNA reads as TGCGCCAGCAGCTCGGGACAGGGCTCCTACGAGCAGTACTTC. Translated: CASSSGQGSYEQYF.

The rearrangement links TRBV19 to TRBJ2-2, with D possibly being TRBD2 (6 bases). This CDR3 contains 19 residues. The V and J ends lost 6 bases and 2 bases respectively, with 25 bases between them. Germline loops: CDR1 LNHDA, CDR2 SQIVND (reference sequence). The CDR3 sequence is CASRNVLPGVDLNTGELFF. CDR3 DNA sequence: TGTGCCAGTAGAAATGTACTACCGGGGGTGGACCTCAACACCGGGGAGCTGTTTTTT.

The chain carries TRBV5-6 and TRBJ2-1, with a weak D call TRBD1 (5 bases). V gave up 7 bases and J gave up 0 bases, with 14 bases separating them. CDR3 size: 15 residues. In germline, CDR1 is SGHDT, CDR2 YYEEEE. CDR3 protein: CASYTGSSSYNEQFF. In DNA form, the CDR3 reads TGTGCCAGCTATACAGGCTCCAGCTCCTACAATGAGCAGTTCTTC.

The V and J genes are TRBV7-6 and TRBJ2-1; 11 bases match TRBD1. The V and J ends lost 1 base and 7 bases, in that order; junction bases with no gene match: 3. The length of the CDR3 is 15 residues. The V gene's germline CDR1 is SGHVS and CDR2 FNYEAQ. The DNA for the CDR3 is TGTGCCAGCAGCTTAGGGACAGGGGGCGTGAATGAGCAGTTCTTC. This codes for CASSLGTGGVNEQFF.

The V and J genes are TRBV7-2 and TRBJ2-3; TRBD1 might be the D (6 bases). Trimming removed 4 bases at V and 3 bases at J, with 11 bases between. Germline CDR1 is SGHTA and CDR2 is FQGNSA. This CDR3 comprises 14 residues. CDR3 nucleotides: TGTGCCAGCAGCTCGCCCGACAGGACAGATACGCAGTATTTT. It translates to CASSSPDRTDTQYF. The full variable domain, rest sourced from reference TRBV7-2 and TRBJ2-3, is GAGVSQSPSNKVTEKGKDVELRCDPISGHTALYWYRQSLGQGLEFLIYFQGNSAPDKSGLPSDRFSAERTGGSVSTLTIQRTQQEDSAVYLCASSSPDRTDTQYFGPGTRLTVL.

This sequence joins TRBV28 and TRBJ1-5, with 7 bases fitting TRBD1. CDR3 size: 14 residues. The junction had 6 bases not matched to a gene; V was cut back by 6 bases and J by 4 bases. The germline CDR1 and CDR2 sequences are MDHEN and SYDVKM. The CDR3 DNA sequence: TGTGCCAGCAGAGTGACAGGGAAAAATCAGCCCCAGCATTTT. This codes for CASRVTGKNQPQHF. The whole variable domain, filled in from reference TRBV28 and TRBJ1-5, reads DVKVTQSSRYLVKRTGEKVFLECVQDMDHENMFWYRQDPGLGLRLIYFSYDVKMKEKGDIPEGYSVSREKKERFSLILESASTNQTSMYLCASRVTGKNQPQHFGDGTRLSIL.

The rearrangement joins TRBV25-1 to TRBJ2-7; 8 positions match TRBD1. The V gene's germline CDR1 is MGHDK and CDR2 SYGVNS. This CDR3 region has 16 residues. With V trimmed by 6 bases and J by 2 bases, 12 bases remained unmatched. The CDR3 loop reads CASSEPGQVGTYEQYF. The CDR3, as DNA: TGTGCCAGCAGCGAACCGGGACAGGTGGGAACCTACGAGCAGTACTTC.